This T cell receptor beta chain was retrieved from a study of blood T cell repertoires in COVID-19. On the study more broadly: Acute and convalescent COVID-19 samples came from the United States, Italy and Spain.

TCRdb's copy holds only in-frame clones and misses some; the assay was immunoSEQ multiplex PCR. The data show under 200,000 clones, about 80% seen once. Germline values: CDR1 KGHSH, CDR2 LQKENI. The J segment lost 7 bases and the V segment lost 0 bases, leaving 4 bases of the junction unmatched. This CDR3 has 15 residues. This receptor was obtained from a woman older than 75 with acute or convalescent COVID-19. The chain joins TRBV18 to TRBJ1-5; 9 bases agree with TRBD1. Sample: peripheral blood. This chain's CDR3 is CASSPPGQGDQPQHF. The CDR3 nucleotides are TGTGCCAGCTCACCACCGGGACAGGGAGACCAGCCCCAGCATTTT.